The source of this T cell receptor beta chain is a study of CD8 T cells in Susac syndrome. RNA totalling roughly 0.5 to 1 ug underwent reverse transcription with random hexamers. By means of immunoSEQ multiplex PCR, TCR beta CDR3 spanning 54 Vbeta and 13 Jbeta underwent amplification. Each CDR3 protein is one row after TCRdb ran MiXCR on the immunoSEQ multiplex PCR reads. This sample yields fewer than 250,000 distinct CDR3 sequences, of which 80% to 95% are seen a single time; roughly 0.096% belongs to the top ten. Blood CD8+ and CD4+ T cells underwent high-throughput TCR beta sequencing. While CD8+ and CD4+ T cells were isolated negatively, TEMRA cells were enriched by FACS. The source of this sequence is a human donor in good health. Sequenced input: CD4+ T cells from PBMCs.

For the CDR3, the DNA is TGCAGTGCTAGAGATTTCCCGAAGGCTTTCTTT. Its translation: CSARDFPKAFF. The chain carries TRBV20-1 and TRBJ1-1; no clear D. CDR3 size: 11 residues. Deletions cut 0 bases from V and 11 bases from J, with 10 bases between. The germline gives CDR1 DFQATT, CDR2 SNEGSKA (reference sequence).